This TCR beta chain originates from a study of T cell changes during pregnancy in multiple sclerosis. With 5 bases removed from V and 3 bases from J, the gap between germline ends came to 11 bases. CDR1 is SGHAT, CDR2 FQDESV, per germline (reference sequence). This CDR3 spans 13 amino acids. Method: immunoSEQ multiplex PCR; TCRdb's copy keeps in-frame clones and lacks some. The sample consists of about 66,000 clones, 90% of them appearing once. This material consisted of peripheral blood, taken in the third trimester of pregnancy. The V and J genes are TRBV11-1 and TRBJ2-7, with D hard to call. The source of this sequence is a female donor with multiple sclerosis, enrolled in a pregnancy study. The DNA of the CDR3 is TGTGCCAGCAGCCCGACACTCTTCTACGAGCAGTACTTC. It yields the protein CASSPTLFYEQYF.